The 10 T cell receptor beta chains below come from one sample, sequenced in a study of blood T cell repertoires in COVID-19. The method was immunoSEQ multiplex PCR; TCRdb's version includes in-frame clones alone and lacks a portion of them. Of about 320,000 clones detected, roughly 90% appear once; the ten largest clones hold 4.5% to 5.5%. Sequencing was carried out using PBMCs or T cells enriched from blood (not recorded which). All receptors derive from a man between 60 and 75 years old who had recovered from COVID-19.

The chain combines TRBV28 with TRBJ1-2; D uncertain. V gave up 7 bases and J gave up 3 bases, with 18 bases separating them. Per germline, CDR1 MDHEN and CDR2 SYDVKM. The CDR3 consists of 15 residues. CDR3 protein: CASTDSGGYDYGYTF. The CDR3 DNA follows: TGTGCCAGCACCGACTCTGGAGGTTATGACTATGGCTACACCTTC.

The chain has TRBV12-3 or TRBV12-4 and TRBJ2-2; D is unclear. Trimming took 2 bases from V and 6 from J, leaving 7 bases between them. CDR3 length: 13 residues. CDR3 DNA sequence: TGTGCCAGCAGTTTATCGAGGTCCGGGGAGCTGTTTTTT. Translation gives CASSLSRSGELFF.

This clone appeared a few times. V and J are TRBV4-1 and TRBJ1-4, with 8 bases lining up with TRBD1. J was trimmed by 6 bases and V by 0 bases; bases with no gene match: 12. This CDR3 comprises 18 residues. Germline lookup yields CDR1 MGHRA and CDR2 YSYEKL. CDR3 region: CASSQEGYRQGADEKLFF. The CDR3 DNA follows: TGCGCCAGCAGCCAAGAGGGGTATCGGCAGGGGGCTGATGAAAAACTGTTTTTT.

V gene TRBV19 combines with J gene TRBJ2-7, with 8 nucleotides matching TRBD1. V gave up 5 bases and J gave up 5 bases; unmatched junction bases: 11. CDR1 is LNHDA, CDR2 SQIVND, per germline (reference sequence). The CDR3 is 15 residues long. The CDR3 bases are TGTGCCAGTAGTGAGGCCCCATGGACAGGGAACGAGCAGTACTTC. It yields the protein CASSEAPWTGNEQYF. Full variable domain (missing parts from reference TRBV19 and TRBJ2-7): DGGITQSPKYLFRKEGQNVTLSCEQNLNHDAMYWYRQDPGQGLRLIYYSQIVNDFQKGDIAEGYSVSREKKESFPLTVTSAQKNPTAFYLCASSEAPWTGNEQYFGPGTRLTVT.

With regard to this clone: Other DNA sequences in the same sample also yield this CDR3. The chain couples TRBV24-1 to TRBJ2-7; 11 bases fit TRBD2. Germline CDR1 and CDR2: KGHDR and SFDVKD. CDR3 size: 16 residues. V dropped 1 base and J dropped 2; count of bases not matched to a gene: 3. The CDR3 spells CATSDLGTSGTYEQYF. The CDR3 DNA reads as TGTGCCACCAGTGATTTAGGGACTAGCGGCACCTACGAGCAGTACTTC.

The chain recombines TRBV29-1 with TRBJ1-1; 7 bases match TRBD1. CDR1 and CDR2 from the germline V gene are SQVTM and ANQGSEA. V trimming: 0 bases; J trimming: 8 bases; junction bases outside the gene matches: 6. The CDR3 has 13 amino acids. For the CDR3, the DNA is TGCAGCGTTGAAGAAGGGGGCACAGGGGAAGCTTTCTTT. It translates to CSVEEGGTGEAFF.

The chain carries TRBV7-2 and TRBJ2-1; the D gene is possibly TRBD1 (5 bases). Deletions cut 6 bases from V and 6 bases from J, with 18 bases between. This CDR3 contains 15 residues. Germline loops: CDR1 SGHTA, CDR2 FQGNSA. The CDR3 region is CASRAYQGLVNEQFF. The CDR3 DNA is TGTGCCAGCAGGGCTTACCAGGGTCTGGTCAATGAGCAGTTCTTC. The full variable domain, with the rest looked up from reference TRBV7-2 and TRBJ2-1, is GAGVSQSPSNKVTEKGKDVELRCDPISGHTALYWYRQSLGQGLEFLIYFQGNSAPDKSGLPSDRFSAERTGGSVSTLTIQRTQQEDSAVYLCASRAYQGLVNEQFFGPGTRLTVL.

The V gene is TRBV21-1, the J gene TRBJ1-5; the table assigns TRBD1, which was not confirmed against the DNA. TRBV21-1 is an annotated pseudogene. The CDR3 loop spans 21 amino acids. This CDR3 reads CASSKGADSLGVLYRNQPQHF. In nucleotides, the CDR3 is TGTGCCAGCAGCAAGGGTGCGGACAGCCTGGGGGTTTTATATCGCAATCAGCCCCAGCATTTT.

This clone has just one count. The chain carries TRBV21-1 and TRBJ2-1; TRBD2, the table's D call, was not compared with the DNA. TRBV21-1 is an annotated pseudogene. The CDR3 has 14 residues. The CDR3 coding sequence is TGTGCCGCCAGGACTCTCCCGCCCTACAATGAGCAGTTCTTC. Translating gives CAARTLPPYNEQFF.

The V gene is TRBV19, the J gene TRBJ2-3; 9 positions agree with TRBD1. From germline, CDR1 is LNHDA and CDR2 SQIVND (reference sequence). The V and J ends lost 8 bases and 4 bases, in that order; junction bases with no gene match: 7. The CDR3 extends over 14 amino acids. The DNA for the CDR3 is TGTGCCAGTGGGGACAGGGAGGGTCCAGATACGCAGTATTTT. Amino acids: CASGDREGPDTQYF.